Following are 21 T cell receptor beta chains from one sample sequenced in a study of blood T cells in healthy people across ages. Together with a sample-barcoded 5' primer, a J-beta primer mix was included in a second PCR lasting about 6 to 11 cycles. TCRdb passed the 5' RACE reads through MiXCR, listing each CDR3 protein once. The table lists over 950,000 distinct CDR3 sequences, roughly half of them singletons, with 20% to 25% in the top ten. What was sequenced was blood. These receptor sequences come from a woman in her fifties or sixties in good health.

Ten or more counts support this clonotype. The chain employs TRBV12-3 or TRBV12-4 and TRBJ2-7; possibly TRBD2 for D (6 bases). The CDR3 contains 13 residues. Between the trimmed V and J ends, which lost 5 bases and 1 base, there was a span of 9 bases. CDR3 amino acids: CASSRGLSYEQYF. CDR3 DNA sequence: TGTGCCAGCAGTAGGGGACTTTCCTACGAGCAGTACTTC.

The J gene is TRBJ2-1, the V gene TRBV12-3 or TRBV12-4; D tentatively reads TRBD1 or TRBD2 (5 bases each). V was pared by 6 bases and J by 5 bases, with 14 bases between. There are 14 residues in the CDR3. The CDR3 is CASRSRDRNNEQFF. The CDR3 nucleotides are TGTGCCAGCAGGAGCCGGGACCGCAACAATGAGCAGTTCTTC.

The V gene is TRBV6-2 or TRBV6-3, the J gene TRBJ2-1, with TRBD2 matching over 7 bases. This CDR3 spans 13 amino acids. The germline gives CDR1 MNHEY, CDR2 SVGEGT. Unmatched junction bases numbered 4, after V lost 7 bases and J lost 4 bases. The chain's CDR3 is CASKTSAYNEQFF. CDR3 coding DNA: TGTGCCAGCAAAACTAGCGCGTACAATGAGCAGTTCTTC.

This clonotype was picked up a small number of times. This chain links TRBV7-3 with TRBJ2-7; 9 bases line up with TRBD2. V was clipped by 0 bases and J by 0 bases; unmatched bases: 6. The CDR3 length is 17 residues. Per germline, CDR1 SGHTA and CDR2 FQGTGA. The CDR3: CASSLTLTSGSSYEQYF. As DNA, the CDR3 is TGTGCCAGCAGCTTAACGTTGACTAGCGGCAGCTCCTACGAGCAGTACTTC.

V and J are TRBV3-1 and TRBJ2-5, with TRBD1 as a possible D gene (5 bases). TRBJ2-7 matches the DNA end more closely, so the J call is doubtful. Per germline, CDR1 LGHDT and CDR2 YNNKEL (reference sequence). This CDR3 comprises 15 residues. The CDR3 region has the DNA TGTGCCAGCAGCCGAAGCCGGGCAGGGTCCCACGAGCAGTACTTC. Translated, it gives CASSRSRAGSHEQYF.

The CDR3 sequence: CASSQTSGPWDTQYF. The CDR3 nucleotides are TGTGCCAGCAGCCAAACTAGCGGGCCGTGGGATACGCAGTATTTT. The chain joins TRBV11-2 to TRBJ2-3; 9 bases align to TRBD2. The CDR3 runs 15 residues. Germline assignment: CDR1 SGHAT and CDR2 FQNNGV. The ends lost 5 bases at V and 6 bases at J; junction bases unmatched: 9.

The rearrangement joins TRBV7-8 to TRBJ1-4; D is perhaps TRBD1 (5 bases). The germline CDR1 and CDR2 sequences are SGHVS and FQNEAQ. Trimming removed 5 bases at V and 12 bases at J, with 28 bases between. The CDR3 has 17 residues. The DNA for the CDR3 is TGTGCCAGCAGCCTAAGACACGAACAAGATTGGCCGGGGGAACTGTTTTTT. This translates into CASSLRHEQDWPGELFF.

The V gene is TRBV6-6, the J gene TRBJ2-7; the D is unclear. The J call is uncertain, as TRBJ2-5 better fits the DNA end. The CDR3 totals 16 residues. Germline V gene data show CDR1 as MNHNY and CDR2 as SVGAGI (reference sequence). The DNA of the CDR3 is TGTGCCAGCAGACCTCGCGTTCAAGCCAGAGGAGAGACCCAGTACTTC. This sequence encodes CASRPRVQARGETQYF.

The chain joins TRBV11-2 to TRBJ2-2, with 7 bases lining up with TRBD1. With V trimmed by 5 bases and J by 1 base, 7 bases remained unmatched. The CDR3 covers 16 residues. The germline CDR1 and CDR2 sequences are SGHAT and FQNNGV. CDR3 protein: CASSPKRGLNTGELFF. The CDR3 DNA reads TGTGCCAGCAGCCCCAAGAGGGGGCTGAACACCGGGGAGCTGTTTTTT. Looking up the rest from reference TRBV11-2 and TRBJ2-2 gives the full variable domain: EAGVAQSPRYKIIEKRQSVAFWCNPISGHATLYWYQQILGQGPKLLIQFQNNGVVDDSQLPKDRFSAERLKGVDSTLKIQPAKLEDSAVYLCASSPKRGLNTGELFFGEGSRLTVL.

This chain joins TRBV3-1 and TRBJ2-7, with TRBD2 matching over 11 bases. Trimming cost V 1 base and J 7 bases; bases outside gene matches: 6. From germline, CDR1 is LGHDT and CDR2 YNNKEL (reference sequence). The CDR3 extends over 15 amino acids. Here the CDR3 DNA reads TGTGCCAGCAGCCAAGTCATAGCGGGAGGGGGTGAGCAGTACTTC. This sequence encodes CASSQVIAGGGEQYF.

This clonotype turned up a few times. V usage is TRBV11-2 and J usage is TRBJ2-7; 7 nucleotides agree with TRBD2. The J call may be incorrect, as the DNA end agrees better with TRBJ2-5. The CDR3 contains 16 residues. Germline-derived CDR1 and CDR2 are SGHAT and FQNNGV. The CDR3 DNA reads TGTGCCAGCAGGCCTGTGGGGGGGAAGCGGACAGAGACCCAGTACTTC. As protein: CASRPVGGKRTETQYF.

The chain is built from TRBV12-3 or TRBV12-4 and TRBJ2-5; D perhaps matches TRBD2 (6 bases). The V gene lost 3 bases and the J gene lost 6 bases, with 23 bases spanning the gap. The CDR3 length is 17 residues. The DNA of the CDR3 is TGTGCCAGCAGTTTGATATTGCGGCTAGCGTCGGTAAAGACCCAGTACTTC. Residues: CASSLILRLASVKTQYF.

This rearrangement joins TRBV30 to TRBJ2-5, with D tentatively TRBD2 (6 bases). CDR1 is GTSNPN and CDR2 is SVGIG in the germline V gene (reference sequence). V lost 4 bases and J lost 5, with 23 bases in between. This CDR3 spans 16 amino acids. The CDR3 loop reads CAWMAVVAEWGETQYF. CDR3 nucleotides: TGTGCCTGGATGGCAGTGGTAGCGGAGTGGGGGGAGACCCAGTACTTC.

This chain connects TRBV20-1 to TRBJ2-3; tentative D call: TRBD2 (6 bases). V was cut by 3 bases and J by 4 bases, with 17 bases left in between. CDR1 is DFQATT and CDR2 is SNEGSKA in the germline V gene (reference sequence). The CDR3 length is 15 residues. This chain's CDR3 is CSASRAGRAPDTQYF. The CDR3 nucleotides are TGCAGTGCTAGTCGTGCGGGAAGGGCTCCAGATACGCAGTATTTT.

The rearrangement joins TRBV7-8 to TRBJ2-5, with 10 bases identical to TRBD1. CDR3 size: 15 residues. Germline-derived CDR1 and CDR2 are SGHVS and FQNEAQ. The junction had 7 bases not matched to a gene; V was cut back by 4 bases and J by 5 bases. This CDR3 is CASSSTGQGFETQYF. Written as DNA, the CDR3 is TGTGCCAGCAGCTCTACGGGACAGGGGTTCGAGACCCAGTACTTC.

The CDR3 loop is CASSSTGGPLYGYTF. CDR3 in DNA: TGTGCCAGCAGCTCTACAGGTGGACCTTTATATGGCTACACCTTC. The chain combines TRBV28 with TRBJ1-2; maybe TRBD1 (5 bases). Trimming took 6 bases from V and 5 from J, leaving 19 bases between them. The length of the CDR3 is 15 residues. Germline CDR1 is MDHEN and CDR2 is SYDVKM.

The chain joins TRBV5-5 to TRBJ2-7; D is perhaps TRBD1 or TRBD2 (5 bases each). Germline CDR1 is SGHKS and CDR2 is YYEKEE (reference sequence). The V end lost 2 bases, the J end lost 3 bases, and 12 bases lay between the germline ends. CDR3 size: 14 residues. As DNA, the CDR3 is TGTGCCAGCAGCTTCGTAGGGGACGGCTACGAGCAGTACTTC. This codes for CASSFVGDGYEQYF.

This clonotype was recorded a few times. The CDR3: CASSELWGSYEQYF. The CDR3 nucleotides read TGCGCCAGCAGTGAGCTCTGGGGGTCCTACGAGCAGTACTTC. This chain uses TRBV10-2 with TRBJ2-7; D is perhaps TRBD1 or TRBD2 (5 bases each). The CDR3 length is 14 residues. CDR1 and CDR2 (germline): WSHSY, SAAADI. V shed 2 bases and J shed 1 base, with 9 bases lying between them.

The chain has TRBV7-2 and TRBJ2-1; TRBD2 aligns across 7 bases. The CDR3 sequence is 14 residues long. Trimming cost V 6 bases and J 13 bases; bases outside gene matches: 15. Looked up from germline, CDR1 is SGHTA and CDR2 is FQGNSA. Written as DNA, the CDR3 is TGTGCCAGCAGTATCCAAAGCGCGGGGGAGACCCAGTTCTTC. Protein product: CASSIQSAGETQFF. Drawing the rest from reference TRBV7-2 and TRBJ2-1, the complete variable domain is GAGVSQSPSNKVTEKGKDVELRCDPISGHTALYWYRQSLGQGLEFLIYFQGNSAPDKSGLPSDRFSAERTGGSVSTLTIQRTQQEDSAVYLCASSIQSAGETQFFGPGTRLTVL.

The genes are TRBV12-3 or TRBV12-4 and TRBJ2-3, with D perhaps TRBD1 (6 bases). CDR3 length: 13 residues. Trimming cost V 5 bases and J 6 bases, with 12 bases left between them. In DNA, the CDR3 is TGTGCCAGCAGTGAATTGACAGGCGATACGCAGTATTTT. Its translation is CASSELTGDTQYF.

This clonotype was recorded a few times. The chain joins TRBV6-1 to TRBJ1-4; TRBD1 matches at 8 bases. J lost 6 bases, V lost 4 bases, and 4 bases had no gene match. The CDR3 loop spans 14 amino acids. The germline gives CDR1 MNHNS, CDR2 SASEGT. DNA for the CDR3: TGTGCCAGCAGTGTACCAGGGGGCGATGAAAAACTGTTTTTT. It codes for CASSVPGGDEKLFF.